Listed below are T cell receptor beta chains from one sample, sequenced in a study of blood T cell repertoires in COVID-19. Some clones are missing from TCRdb's copy, which holds only in-frame ones; the method was immunoSEQ multiplex PCR. The data hold some 250,000 clones, with 80% to 85% observed a single time. Sequenced input: peripheral blood. These receptor sequences come from a man between 50 and 59 years old with active or convalescent COVID-19. Each CDR3 is given with its conserved first and last residue. A D gene is named only where the DNA matches it firmly. The size field is filled for only some rows; it gives once, few, many or a size class.

clone_size	v_call	d_call	j_call	cdr3_nt	cdr3_aa
.	TRBV6-6	TRBD1	TRBJ1-3	TGTGCCAGCAGTCGGGACAGGGAAATATTCTCTGGAAACACCATATATTTT	CASSRDREIFSGNTIYF
.	TRBV6-2/TRBV6-3	.	TRBJ1-5	TGTGCCGGCAGCCCCGGACAGTTTCAGCCCCAGCATTTT	CAGSPGQFQPQHF
.	TRBV2	.	TRBJ1-2	TGTGCCAGCAGTGGCACCTCGTTCAGGGCTAACTATGGCTACACCTTC	CASSGTSFRANYGYTF
.	TRBV14	TRBD1	TRBJ1-4	TGTGCCAGCAGCCCCACAGGGGTGGCTAATGAAAAACTGTTTTTT	CASSPTGVANEKLFF
.	TRBV7-8	TRBD2	TRBJ2-1	TGTGCCAGCAGCTTGAGAGAGGGACTAGCGGGGGGTGCCTACAATGAGCAGTTCTTC	CASSLREGLAGGAYNEQFF
.	TRBV29-1	.	TRBJ2-5	TGCAGCGTGGCCACCAGCCAAGAGACCCAGTACTTC	CSVATSQETQYF
.	TRBV19	.	TRBJ2-6	TGTGCCAGTAGTATAGGAGGAGGGGTAGGGGCCAACGTCCTGACTTTC	CASSIGGGVGANVLTF
.	TRBV5-6	.	TRBJ1-2	TGTGCCAGCAGCTTGTTGTTTGCGGAAGACTATGGCTACACCTTC	CASSLLFAEDYGYTF
.	TRBV18	TRBD2	TRBJ2-7	TGTGCCAGCTCACCTAGCGGGGGCTACGAGCAGTACTTC	CASSPSGGYEQYF
few	TRBV2	.	TRBJ1-6	TGTGCCAGCAGTGACAGGGGTAGTTCACCCCTCCACTTT	CASSDRGSSPLHF
.	TRBV7-6	TRBD2	TRBJ2-7	TGTGCCAGCAGTGCAACTAGCGGGGGGCCGGGTGAGCAGTACTTC	CASSATSGGPGEQYF
.	TRBV11-2	TRBD1	TRBJ1-3	TGTGCCAGCAGCTCGGGACAGGGGGAAGGAAACACCATATATTTT	CASSSGQGEGNTIYF
.	TRBV18	TRBD1	TRBJ1-1	TGTGCCAGCTCGACAGGGGGGGCCACTGAAGCTTTCTTT	CASSTGGATEAFF
once	TRBV30	TRBD2	TRBJ2-2	TGTGCCTGGAGTACCCCAGCGGGAGGCACCGGGGAGCTGTTTTTT	CAWSTPAGGTGELFF
.	TRBV10-3	.	TRBJ2-7	.	CALRAGTGDYEQYF
.	TRBV7-2	TRBD1	TRBJ1-5	TGTGCCAGCAGCTTGAAAACAGGGGGTGGGCAGCCCCAGCATTTT	CASSLKTGGGQPQHF
once	TRBV19	.	TRBJ1-5	TGTGCCTCCAACCGGGGGAATCAGCCCCAGCATTTT	CASNRGNQPQHF
.	TRBV3-1/TRBV3-2	TRBD2	TRBJ2-4	TGTGCCAGCAGCCAAGACCCCCCAGCGGGGGGTTTCCTAGCCAAAAACATTCAGTACTTC	CASSQDPPAGGFLAKNIQYF
.	TRBV5-1	.	TRBJ2-7	TGCGCCAGCAGCCCGGAGGCTTCCTACGAGCAGTACTTC	CASSPEASYEQYF
.	TRBV5-4	TRBD2	TRBJ2-3	TGTGCCAGCACCTGGGGGGGAGGGGGCACAGATACGCAGTATTTT	CASTWGGGGTDTQYF
.	TRBV7-6	.	TRBJ2-1	TGTGCCAGCAGCTTAGTCGCCGGACATGATGAGCAGTTCTTC	CASSLVAGHDEQFF
.	TRBV10-3	.	TRBJ1-1	TGTGCCATCAGTGATTCGACTGAAGCTTTCTTT	CAISDSTEAFF
.	TRBV2	.	TRBJ2-1	TGTGCCAGCAGGGAGCGGACAGTACGCGGTACTGAGCAGTTCTTC	CASRERTVRGTEQFF
.	TRBV19	.	TRBJ1-1	TGTGCCAGTAGACTGCAGGGGTTGAACACTGAAGCTTTCTTT	CASRLQGLNTEAFF
.	TRBV9	TRBD1	TRBJ1-5	TGTGCCAGCAGCGCTCAGGTAGGGGGCCAGCCCCAGCATTTT	CASSAQVGGQPQHF
.	TRBV28	.	TRBJ2-7	TGTGCCACCTTAAGACAGTTCTCCTACGAGCAGTACTTC	CATLRQFSYEQYF
once	TRBV18	.	TRBJ2-7	TGTGCCAGCTCAACCGGACAGACCTACGAGCAGTACTTC	CASSTGQTYEQYF
.	TRBV19	.	TRBJ2-1	TGTGCCAGTAGTATAGTCGACCTAGGGGGCTACAATGAGCAGTTCTTC	CASSIVDLGGYNEQFF
.	TRBV28	.	TRBJ1-1	TGTGCCAGCAGTTATTTGGTTCACAGTGAAGCTTTCTTT	CASSYLVHSEAFF
.	TRBV29-1	TRBD1	TRBJ1-5	TGCAGCGTGAAGGGGACAGGGGTTGGCAATCAGCCCCAGCATTTT	CSVKGTGVGNQPQHF
.	TRBV10-3	.	TRBJ2-1	TGTGCCATCAGTGAGTCCTGGCCTGGCAATGAGCAGTTCTTC	CAISESWPGNEQFF
.	TRBV9	TRBD2	TRBJ2-3	TGTGCCAGCAGCGTAGAGGCGGGGGGGCCGGTCAGGGGTCATACGCAGTATTTT	CASSVEAGGPVRGHTQYF
once	TRBV7-3	TRBD2	TRBJ2-1	TGTGCCAGCAGCATTCGGGGGGGCTATGAGCAGTTCTTC	CASSIRGGYEQFF
.	TRBV12-5	TRBD1	TRBJ1-2	TGTGCTAGTGGTAGCGGTTTAGGGGGCTTTACGAACGATGGCTACACCTTC	CASGSGLGGFTNDGYTF
.	TRBV28	.	TRBJ1-3	TGTGCCAGCATCATGAGGGTTCCTGGAAACACCATATATTTT	CASIMRVPGNTIYF
.	TRBV12-2	.	TRBJ2-2	TGTGCAAGTCGCTTAGCGTGTCCAGATCGATACGCGAACACCGGGGAGCTGTTTTTT	CASRLACPDRYANTGELFF
.	TRBV12-3/TRBV12-4	.	TRBJ1-2	TGTGCCAGCAGTTTTATGGGAGGGGATGGCTACACCTTC	CASSFMGGDGYTF
.	TRBV7-2	.	TRBJ1-2	TGTGCCAGCAGCTTAGCGCCGGGGGGCAGTTACGGCTACACCTTC	CASSLAPGGSYGYTF
.	TRBV29-1	.	TRBJ1-2	TGCAGCGTTGTTTACAGGAACTATGGCTACACCTTC	CSVVYRNYGYTF